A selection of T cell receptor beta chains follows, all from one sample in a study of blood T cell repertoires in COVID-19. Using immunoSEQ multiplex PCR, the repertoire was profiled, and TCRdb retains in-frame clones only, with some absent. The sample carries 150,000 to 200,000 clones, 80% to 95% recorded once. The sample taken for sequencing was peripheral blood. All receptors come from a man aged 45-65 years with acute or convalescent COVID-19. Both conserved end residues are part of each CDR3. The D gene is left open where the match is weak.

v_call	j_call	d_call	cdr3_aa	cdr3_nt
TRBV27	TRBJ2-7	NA	CASSLGAGVYEQYF	TGTGCCAGCAGTTTGGGGGCGGGGGTCTACGAGCAGTACTTC
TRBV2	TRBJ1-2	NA	CASSGTVNYGYTF	TGTGCCAGCAGCGGGACTGTGAACTATGGCTACACCTTC
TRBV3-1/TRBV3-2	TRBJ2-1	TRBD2	CASSQSVAAGGPLYEQFF	TGTGCCAGCAGCCAGTCGGTGGCGGCGGGGGGGCCATTATATGAGCAGTTCTTC
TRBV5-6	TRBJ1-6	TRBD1	CASRLRTGLGSPLHF	TGTGCCAGCAGACTGCGGACAGGGTTGGGGTCACCCCTCCACTTT
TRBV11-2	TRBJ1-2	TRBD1	CASSLGGQGKVGYTF	TGTGCCAGCAGCTTAGGTGGACAGGGGAAGGTGGGCTACACCTTC
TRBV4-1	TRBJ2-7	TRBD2	CASSQELADYYEQYF	TGCGCCAGCAGCCAAGAGCTAGCGGATTACTACGAGCAGTACTTC
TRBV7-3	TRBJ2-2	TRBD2	CASSLGGAVAGELFF	TGTGCCAGCAGCTTGGGAGGGGCGGTTGCCGGGGAGCTGTTTTTT
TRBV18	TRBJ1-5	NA	CASSPPGNQAITPQHF	TGTGCCAGCTCACCACCGGGTAATCAGGCTATCACCCCCCAGCATTTT
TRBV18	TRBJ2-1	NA	CASSPPAYGSHEQFF	TGTGCCAGCTCACCACCTGCTTACGGGAGCCATGAGCAGTTCTTC
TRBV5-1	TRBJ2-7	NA	CASSLDRERYEQYF	TGCGCCAGCAGCTTGGATCGGGAGCGCTACGAGCAGTACTTC
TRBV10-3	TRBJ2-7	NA	CAISGGGTYEQYF	TGTGCCATCAGTGGCGGGGGCACCTACGAGCAGTACTTC
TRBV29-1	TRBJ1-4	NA	CSVVEAGYNEKLFF	TGCAGCGTTGTGGAGGCTGGATATAATGAAAAACTGTTTTTT
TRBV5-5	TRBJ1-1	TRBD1	CASSRDRDEAFF	TGTGCCAGCAGCCGGGACAGAGACGAAGCTTTCTTT